These T cell receptor beta chains were read from a single sample in a study of shared clonotypes between healthy human individuals. Generated by immunoSEQ multiplex PCR, the TCRdb table keeps only in-frame clones and is missing some. The repertoire holds fewer than 700,000 clones, with roughly four fifths as singletons. The specimen sequenced was PBMCs. The receptors come from a middle-aged woman in good health. Some clones in this sample may be carry-over from other donors' samples. CDR3s include the opening cysteine and the closing phenylalanine or tryptophan. A D gene is named only where the DNA matches it firmly. Clone size is shown for a subset of rows, as once, few, many or a class of expanded clone.

.	.	TRBV6-5	TRBJ2-7	TGTGCCAGCAGAACAGGGAGATTTCGGTACGAGCAGTACTTC	CASRTGRFRYEQYF
.	TRBD2	TRBV27	TRBJ2-1	TGTGCCACGAAGAGACTAGCGGCGGGCAATGAGCAGTTCTTC	CATKRLAAGNEQFF
once	TRBD2	TRBV18	TRBJ2-3	TGTGCCAGCTCACCACCCCCGACTAGCGGGAGGACAGATACGCAGTATTTT	CASSPPPTSGRTDTQYF
.	TRBD2	TRBV5-1	TRBJ2-2	TGCGCCAGCAGCTTGGGGCCTAGCGGGAACACCGGGGAGCTGTTTTTT	CASSLGPSGNTGELFF
.	.	TRBV19	TRBJ2-3	TGTGCCAGTAGTATAATAGTCTGGGATACGCAGTATTTT	CASSIIVWDTQYF
.	.	TRBV5-4	TRBJ1-2	TGTGCCAGCAGCTTGGACGGCGCTAACTATGGCTACACCTTC	CASSLDGANYGYTF
few	.	TRBV2	TRBJ1-1	TGTGCCAGCAGTGATCCGAACACTGAAGCTTTCTTT	CASSDPNTEAFF
once	.	TRBV11-1	TRBJ1-1	TGTGCCAGCAGCGTGACACTAAACACTGAAGCTTTCTTT	CASSVTLNTEAFF
.	TRBD2	TRBV27	TRBJ2-7	TGTGCCAGCAGTTATCTAGCGGGAAGCTCCTACGAGCAGTACTTC	CASSYLAGSSYEQYF
.	TRBD2	TRBV5-1	TRBJ2-2	TGCGCCAGCTTCGCGGGGGGACAGAACACCGGGGAGCTGTTTTTT	CASFAGGQNTGELFF
.	.	TRBV11-3	TRBJ2-5	TGTGCCAGCAGCGCCCGGGACGGAGAAGAGACCCAGTACTTC	CASSARDGEETQYF
.	.	TRBV19	TRBJ1-4	TGTGCCAGTAGTATAGTGCGGGAAAAACTGTTTTTT	CASSIVREKLFF
.	TRBD2	TRBV6-5	TRBJ2-7	TGTGCCAGCAGTTACTTTGGGGGAGGGAACTACGAGCAGTACTTC	CASSYFGGGNYEQYF
.	TRBD1	TRBV7-9	TRBJ1-4	TGTGCCAGCAGCCCTGGGACAGGACGAAAAGAAAAACTGTTTTTT	CASSPGTGRKEKLFF
.	.	TRBV9	TRBJ2-1	TGTGCCAGCAGCGTCGGGACTGCCTTCAATGAGCAGTTCTTC	CASSVGTAFNEQFF
once	.	TRBV29-1	TRBJ1-3	TGCAGCGCCATGACAGACTCTGGAAACACCATATATTTT	CSAMTDSGNTIYF
.	.	TRBV4-3	TRBJ2-7	TGCGCCAGCAGCCAGGGCCGGGACGAGCAGTACTTC	CASSQGRDEQYF
.	TRBD1	TRBV18	TRBJ1-2	TGTGCCAGCTCACCGGGACAGGGGGATGTCTATGGCTACACCTTC	CASSPGQGDVYGYTF
.	.	TRBV10-3	TRBJ1-4	TGTGCCATCAGTGAGTGGAGGGCAACTAATGAAAAACTGTTTTTT	CAISEWRATNEKLFF
.	.	TRBV28	TRBJ1-5	TGTGCCAGCAGCTATAATTGGAGGAAGTATAGCAATCAGCCCCAGCATTTT	CASSYNWRKYSNQPQHF
.	TRBD1	TRBV11-2	TRBJ1-6	TGTGCCAGCAGCGGGACAGGGCAAGACTATTCACCCCTCCACTTT	CASSGTGQDYSPLHF
.	TRBD1	TRBV6-1	TRBJ1-5	TGTGCCAGCAGTGAATGGCTGATGGGACAGGGGAGCAATCAGCCCCAGCATTTT	CASSEWLMGQGSNQPQHF
.	TRBD1	TRBV6-1	TRBJ1-5	TGTGCCAGCAGGATAGGACAGGGAGGCAATCAGCCCCAGCATTTT	CASRIGQGGNQPQHF
.	.	TRBV6-5	TRBJ1-5	TGTGCCAGCAGTTACTCGGGCACAAGGCCGGGGGTGGCCCAGCATTTT	CASSYSGTRPGVAQHF
.	.	TRBV14	TRBJ1-1	TGTGCCAGCAGCCAAGAAGGGCTCCCAAACACTGAAGCTTTCTTT	CASSQEGLPNTEAFF
once	TRBD1	TRBV7-2	TRBJ1-1	TGTGCCAGCAGCCCGCAGGGGGCTTTTTACACTGAAGCTTTCTTT	CASSPQGAFYTEAFF
.	.	TRBV28	TRBJ1-5	TGTGCCAGCAGTAGCAACAATCAGCCCCAGCATTTT	CASSSNNQPQHF
.	.	TRBV4-1	TRBJ1-1	TGCGCCAGCGGTTCCCTCAAGGACCCTGAAGCTTTCTTT	CASGSLKDPEAFF
.	.	TRBV7-2	TRBJ2-3	TGTGCCAGCAGCTTAGAAGCGCGCCCCGGGGTAGATACGCAGTATTTT	CASSLEARPGVDTQYF
.	TRBD2	TRBV7-3	TRBJ2-3	TGTGCCAGCAGCTTAGGCGGGAGGGCCGTTTCAGATACGCAGTATTTT	CASSLGGRAVSDTQYF
.	.	TRBV7-8	TRBJ1-5	TGTGCCAGCAGCCCATCGATCCGGGGTAGGAATCAGCCCCAGCATTTT	CASSPSIRGRNQPQHF
.	.	TRBV5-1	TRBJ1-5	TGCGCCAGCAGCTTGGGTTGGGGGGTCGATCAGCCCCAGCATTTT	CASSLGWGVDQPQHF
.	TRBD1	TRBV5-1	TRBJ2-7	TGCGCCAGCAGCCAACTGACAGGGCAGTACGAGCAGTACTTC	CASSQLTGQYEQYF
.	.	TRBV18	TRBJ2-3	TGTGCCAGCTCACCTGCTAGCCCCACAGATACGCAGTATTTT	CASSPASPTDTQYF
.	.	TRBV6-1	TRBJ1-2	TGTGCCAGCAGTGAAGCGTTTACTCTCTATGGCTACACCTTC	CASSEAFTLYGYTF
.	.	TRBV5-1	TRBJ1-2	TGCGCCAGCAGCTTGGTCGGAGAAAGGGGCTACACCTTC	CASSLVGERGYTF
.	.	TRBV9	TRBJ2-3	TGTGCCAGCAGCCCCCAAGTTGCAGATACGCAGTATTTT	CASSPQVADTQYF
.	.	TRBV18	TRBJ1-1	TGTGCCAGCTCACTAGATGCGGGGACTGAAGCTTTCTTT	CASSLDAGTEAFF
.	.	TRBV6-6	TRBJ2-2	TGTGCCAGCAGTCCCATAAGGGGGGGAAACACCGGGGAGCTGTTTTTT	CASSPIRGGNTGELFF
.	TRBD2	TRBV7-3	TRBJ2-1	TGTGCCAGCAGCCCGGGGAGGGGTTCCTACAATGAGCAGTTCTTC	CASSPGRGSYNEQFF
.	TRBD1	TRBV28	TRBJ2-3	TGTGCCAGCAGGGACAGGGGGACTCCTAGCACAGATACGCAGTATTTT	CASRDRGTPSTDTQYF
.	TRBD2	TRBV7-7	TRBJ2-5	TGTGCCAGCAGCTTACGGGCAGCGGGAGTTCGAGAGACCCAGTACTTC	CASSLRAAGVRETQYF
.	.	TRBV4-3	TRBJ1-5	TGCGCCAGCAGCCAAGACAGCAGGGGTGGTAGCAATCAGCCCCAGCATTTT	CASSQDSRGGSNQPQHF
.	.	TRBV27	TRBJ2-5	TGTGCCAGCATACGATCGGGGGTTCAAGAGACCCAGTACTTC	CASIRSGVQETQYF
.	.	TRBV19	TRBJ1-1	TGTGCCAGTAGTAGGGGGACGAACACTGAAGCTTTCTTT	CASSRGTNTEAFF
once	.	TRBV21-1	TRBJ2-1	TGTGCCAGCAGCAACTCTGCAAGCTCCTACAATGAGCAGTTCTTC	CASSNSASSYNEQFF
many	.	TRBV6-1	TRBJ2-2	TGTGCCAGCAGTGAAGTGGGGGAGAACACCGGGGAGCTGTTTTTT	CASSEVGENTGELFF
once	TRBD1	TRBV18	TRBJ1-2	TGTGCCAGCTCACCAGAGGCAGGGGGTCATGGCTACACCTTC	CASSPEAGGHGYTF
.	.	TRBV11-2	TRBJ2-3	TGTGCCAGCAGCTCCCTATCCACAGATACGCAGTATTTT	CASSSLSTDTQYF
few	.	TRBV28	TRBJ1-1	TGTGCCAGCAGTCCCCACTTGGGAAGCTTGAACACTGAAGCTTTCTTT	CASSPHLGSLNTEAFF
.	.	TRBV14	TRBJ1-3	TGTGCCAGCAGCCAAGACAGACTCTCTGGAAACACCATATATTTT	CASSQDRLSGNTIYF
.	TRBD2	TRBV4-1	TRBJ2-7	TGCGCCAGCAGCCAAGTCCAGCGGGAGCCTAACGAGCAGTACTTC	CASSQVQREPNEQYF
.	.	TRBV7-9	TRBJ2-5	TGTGCCAGCAGCGCTCAGGATGAGACCCAGTACTTC	CASSAQDETQYF
.	.	TRBV2	TRBJ1-1	TGTGCCAGCAGTGACAGGACAGTGGACTACCTACGAGCTTTCTTT	CASSDRTVDYLRAFF
few	.	TRBV27	TRBJ1-1	TGTGCCAGCAGTTTATCGATCGGGGTCACTGAAGCTTTCTTT	CASSLSIGVTEAFF
once	.	TRBV7-8	TRBJ2-7	TGTGCCAGCAGCTTAGCGGCAGGATCCTACGAGCGGTACTTC	CASSLAAGSYERYF
.	TRBD2	TRBV9	TRBJ2-1	TGTGCCAGCAGCCCTGGGGGGGTGGAGCAGTTCTTC	CASSPGGVEQFF
.	.	TRBV5-6	TRBJ1-4	TGTGCCAGCAGCTTGGGTTCAGGGGTCCGTAATGAAAAACTGTTTTTT	CASSLGSGVRNEKLFF
.	.	TRBV19	TRBJ2-7	TGTGCCAGTAGTATCGTGGGGGGCAACGAGCAGTACTTC	CASSIVGGNEQYF